These 6 T cell receptor beta chains share one sample of origin, sequenced in a study of read filtering for tumor transcriptome and immune sequencing (TCRdb year 2020). Sequencing was carried out with an Illumina HiSeq 4000. The Immunoverse kit was used to build TCR libraries from 400 ng RNA, with molecular barcoded adaptors covering alpha/delta and beta/gamma chains. TCRdb reworked the public reads: Q25 trimming with fastp, MiXCR clone assembly, productive beta chains retained. For every CDR3 protein sequence, its rows merge into one entry that carries the most common genes and DNA. Counted in this sample were tens of thousands of distinct CDR3 sequences; 9.5% to 15% of them appeared once. The ten most abundant clones make up more than 14% of the sample. Sample: a population of CD138-negative cells sorted from bone marrow. Read against the paper, the sample's cell subset or site label means: bone marrow mononuclear cells depleted of CD138+ plasma/myeloma cells by negative magnetic selection. The source of these receptors is a donor aged 40 or older with multiple myeloma.

Many counts were recorded for this clonotype. The V call is TRBV6-2 or TRBV6-3, the J call TRBJ2-5; D not resolved. Between the trimmed V and J ends, which lost 3 bases and 0 bases, there was a span of 11 bases. This CDR3 is built from 15 residues. CDR1 is MNHEY and CDR2 is SVGEGT in the germline V gene. CDR3 coding DNA: TGTGCCAGCAGTTATACGGGCGATTACCAAGAGACCCAGTACTTC. Translation gives CASSYTGDYQETQYF.

This clonotype was observed a handful of times. This clone may be a read error of a much larger clone one base away. The rearrangement links TRBV7-9 to TRBJ2-5, with 15 bases matching TRBD2. Germline V lookup: CDR1 SEHNR, CDR2 FQNEAQ (reference sequence). This CDR3 contains 18 residues. The trim removed 4 bases at V and 9 bases at J, leaving 15 bases unmatched. The CDR3 DNA follows: TGTGCCAGCAGCTCAGGACTAGCGGGAGGGCCGAGTTGGGAGGCCCAGTACTTC. Protein product: CASSSGLAGGPSWEAQYF.

The rearrangement links TRBV7-2 to TRBJ2-1, with TRBD2 matching 10 bases. V shed 7 bases and J 7 bases; nucleotides not matched to a gene: 10. CDR1 SGHTA and CDR2 FQGNSA come from the germline V gene. This CDR3 region has 15 residues. The CDR3 bases are TGTGCCAGCAACCCCCGGACTAGCGGAATTAATGAGCAGTTCTTC. Residues: CASNPRTSGINEQFF.

This clonotype has ten or more counts. The chain employs TRBV7-3 and TRBJ2-1; 9 bases align to TRBD2. The trim removed 4 bases at V and 5 bases at J, leaving 9 bases unmatched. The CDR3 totals 16 residues. Germline V gives CDR1 SGHTA, CDR2 FQGTGA. The CDR3 protein is CASSSLAGVGDNEQFF. CDR3 coding DNA: TGTGCCAGCAGCTCCTTAGCGGGAGTTGGCGACAATGAGCAGTTCTTC. The variable domain in full, completed from reference TRBV7-3 and TRBJ2-1, reads GAGVSQTPSNKVTEKGKYVELRCDPISGHTALYWYRQSLGQGPEFLIYFQGTGAADDSGLPNDRFFAVRPEGSVSTLKIQRTERGDSAVYLCASSSLAGVGDNEQFFGPGTRLTVL.

This clonotype was detected ten times or more. The chain carries TRBV4-3 and TRBJ2-6, with a possible D match to TRBD1 (7 bases). Germline V gives CDR1 LGHNA, CDR2 YSLEER. The germline V and J ends were trimmed by 0 bases and 5 bases, with 23 bases remaining between them. CDR3 length: 20 amino acids. The CDR3 protein is CASSQEPDRLGTPRANVLTF. Written as DNA, the CDR3 is TGCGCCAGCAGCCAAGAACCGGACAGGCTGGGGACTCCTAGGGCCAACGTCCTGACTTTC.

This clonotype was seen at least ten times. This CDR3 reads CASSFRSGRSGDTQYF. DNA of the CDR3: TGTGCCAGCAGTTTTCGTAGCGGGAGGTCAGGAGATACGCAGTATTTT. The chain has TRBV27 and TRBJ2-3, with 10 nucleotides matching TRBD2. Germline V lookup: CDR1 MNHEY, CDR2 SMNVEV (reference sequence). This CDR3 comprises 16 residues. J lost 5 bases, V lost 3 bases, and 8 bases had no gene match.